A selection of T cell receptor beta chains follows, all from one sample in a study of regulatory T cells in long-lasting Graves disease. Via MiXCR, TCRdb re-called the multiplex PCR reads, giving one row per CDR3 protein. Of roughly 700,000 distinct CDR3 sequences in the sample, 25% to 35% were seen once. Specimen: peripheral blood mononuclear cells (PBMCs), collected when the disease was refractory, from a patient treated with antithyroid drugs. These receptor sequences come from a female donor with Graves disease. The conserved cysteine and the conserved F or W are not part of the CDR3 here.

J,V,CDR3
TRBJ1-1,TRBV28,ASKMGRMANTEAF
TRBJ1-1,TRBV9,ASSVGLTLNTEAF
TRBJ2-7,TRBV7-2,ASSRKVEQY
TRBJ1-5,TRBV10-3,AISEGNSNQPQH
TRBJ2-5,TRBV20-1,SARDTATKETQY
TRBJ1-1,TRBV6-1,ASSGQSMNTEAF
TRBJ1-3,TRBV12-3/TRBV12-4,ASSERGVNTIY
TRBJ2-6,TRBV10-3,ATTSGANVLT
TRBJ1-4,TRBV3-1,ASSQDQGSNEKLF
TRBJ2-7,TRBV29-1,SAEGQGSYEQY
TRBJ2-7,TRBV7-2,ASSRNTGEYEQY
TRBJ1-2,TRBV6-1,ASHGTGNYGYT
TRBJ1-5,TRBV7-2,ASSLQDGGLGQPQH
TRBJ2-1,TRBV12-3/TRBV12-4,ASSLRIEEF
TRBJ2-5,TRBV11-2,ASSPRGGGQGAWETQY
TRBJ1-2,TRBV2,ASSEARTGSHYGYT
TRBJ2-4,TRBV19,ASSGSGRGGGNIQY
TRBJ1-6,TRBV2,ASSRWTENSPLH
TRBJ1-2,TRBV6-1,ASSLSNSRFGSLLYGYT
TRBJ1-5,TRBV7-9,ASSLEGFGNQPQH
TRBJ1-5,TRBV20-1,SARYGGGNQPQH
TRBJ1-5,TRBV2,ASRAQGDQPQH
TRBJ1-2,TRBV27,ASSPTGTRGYT
TRBJ1-1,TRBV27,ASSITGGDTEAF
TRBJ2-7,TRBV20-1,SAEVSGISSYEQY
TRBJ2-5,TRBV20-1,SAGPGGVGLETQY
TRBJ2-6,TRBV11-3,ASSCGLADAPGANVLT
TRBJ1-4,TRBV6-2/TRBV6-3,AAAGLGEKLF
TRBJ1-5,TRBV29-1,SVGGGQQPQH
TRBJ1-1,TRBV12-3/TRBV12-4,ASSFTGGRNTEAF
TRBJ1-4,TRBV28,ASKSRGNEKLF
TRBJ1-4,TRBV12-3/TRBV12-4,ASSAIRNEKLF
TRBJ1-5,TRBV28,ASTNVDAQPQH
TRBJ1-2,TRBV6-1,ASRMTGLMYGYT
TRBJ2-7,TRBV20-1,SASVSDHEQY
TRBJ1-5,TRBV20-1,SAIDRVGNQPQH
TRBJ2-7,TRBV20-1,SATHGQGYEQY
TRBJ1-2,TRBV19,ASSIAQAGINYGYT
TRBJ1-1,TRBV19,ASSIVPKMNTEAF
TRBJ1-2,TRBV28,ASSLRTGGYT
TRBJ1-2,TRBV20-1,SARQIPNYGYT
TRBJ1-4,TRBV29-1,SVVGQGEKLF
TRBJ1-2,TRBV5-6,ASSSPPTGLRFSVYGYT
TRBJ1-4,TRBV4-1,ASSRGQMPNEKLF
TRBJ1-1,TRBV27,ASSPYRAAEAF
TRBJ1-2,TRBV4-1,ASTPRDRPSYGYT
TRBJ1-1,TRBV7-9,ASSLVSRGTFELI
TRBJ2-7,TRBV20-1,SANRANEQY
TRBJ2-5,TRBV7-9,ASSAAGVWEGQETQY
TRBJ1-2,TRBV28,ASSFPPPGANYGYT
TRBJ1-2,TRBV28,ASSRRDINGYT
TRBJ1-5,TRBV20-1,SAREVRGQPQH
TRBJ2-3,TRBV20-1,SADGREITDTQY
TRBJ1-2,TRBV6-1,ASRGPEVVRDYGYT
TRBJ2-6,TRBV10-3,AISGTAGANVLT
TRBJ1-2,TRBV5-6,ASSLRGTGTFYGYT
TRBJ2-7,TRBV11-2,ASSLWWDKAYEQY